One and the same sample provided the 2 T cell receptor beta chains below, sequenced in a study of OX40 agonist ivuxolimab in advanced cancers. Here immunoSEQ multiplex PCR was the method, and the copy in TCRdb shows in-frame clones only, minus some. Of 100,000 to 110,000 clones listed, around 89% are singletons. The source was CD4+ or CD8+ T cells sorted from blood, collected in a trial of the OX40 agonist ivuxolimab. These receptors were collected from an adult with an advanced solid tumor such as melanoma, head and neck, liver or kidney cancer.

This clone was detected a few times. The CDR3 is CASSLEPLLLHF. In DNA form, the CDR3 reads TGTGCCAGCAGCTTAGAACCTCTACTCCTCCACTTT. The chain has TRBV7-2 and TRBJ1-6; D not certain. Germline V CDR1 and CDR2: SGHTA, FQGNSA. V was shortened by 1 base and J by 15 bases, with 10 bases between the two germline ends. There are 12 residues in the CDR3.

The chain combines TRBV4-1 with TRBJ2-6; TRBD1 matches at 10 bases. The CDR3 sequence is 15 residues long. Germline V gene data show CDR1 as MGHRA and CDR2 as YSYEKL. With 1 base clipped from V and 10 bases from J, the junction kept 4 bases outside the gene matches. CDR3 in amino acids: CASSQVDRGRNVLTF. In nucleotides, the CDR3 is TGCGCCAGCAGCCAAGTTGACAGGGGGCGGAACGTCCTGACTTTC.